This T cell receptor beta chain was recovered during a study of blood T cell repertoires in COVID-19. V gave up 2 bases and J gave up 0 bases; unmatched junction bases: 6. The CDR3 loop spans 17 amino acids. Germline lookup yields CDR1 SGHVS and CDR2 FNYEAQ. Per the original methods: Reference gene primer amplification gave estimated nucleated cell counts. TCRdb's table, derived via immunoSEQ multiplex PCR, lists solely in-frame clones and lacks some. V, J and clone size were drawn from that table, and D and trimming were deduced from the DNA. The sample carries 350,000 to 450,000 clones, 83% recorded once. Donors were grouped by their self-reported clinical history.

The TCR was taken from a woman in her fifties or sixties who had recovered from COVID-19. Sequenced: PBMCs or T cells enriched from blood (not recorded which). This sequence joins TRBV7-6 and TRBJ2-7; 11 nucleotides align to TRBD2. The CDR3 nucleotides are TGTGCCAGCAGCTTATCTAGCGGGGGGATGGCCTCCTACGAGCAGTACTTC. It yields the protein CASSLSSGGMASYEQYF.